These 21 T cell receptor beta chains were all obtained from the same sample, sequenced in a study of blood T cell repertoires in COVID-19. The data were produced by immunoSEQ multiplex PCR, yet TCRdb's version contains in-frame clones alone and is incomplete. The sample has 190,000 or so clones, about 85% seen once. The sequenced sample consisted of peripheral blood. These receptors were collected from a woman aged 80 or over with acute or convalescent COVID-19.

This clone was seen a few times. This CDR3 reads CASSFTRGALWELFF. DNA of the CDR3: TGTGCCAGCAGCTTTACGCGGGGGGCCCTATGGGAGCTGTTTTTT. The chain joins TRBV5-6 to TRBJ2-2; 8 bases fit TRBD2. From germline, CDR1 is SGHDT and CDR2 YYEEEE. The CDR3 is 15 amino acids. With 2 bases clipped from V and 9 bases from J, the junction kept 9 bases outside the gene matches.

CDR3: CASSEVRGGNTQYF. In DNA form, the CDR3 reads TGTGCCAGCAGTGAAGTAAGAGGGGGTAATACGCAGTATTTT. The chain couples TRBV6-1 to TRBJ2-3; weak D call: TRBD1 (6 bases). CDR1 MNHNS and CDR2 SASEGT come from the germline V gene. The CDR3 is 14 amino acids. The V end was cut by 1 base, the J end by 7 bases, with 12 bases between.

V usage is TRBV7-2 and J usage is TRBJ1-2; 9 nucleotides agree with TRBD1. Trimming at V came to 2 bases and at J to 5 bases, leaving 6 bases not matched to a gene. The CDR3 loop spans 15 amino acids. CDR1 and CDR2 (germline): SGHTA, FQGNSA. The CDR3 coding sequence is TGTGCCAGCAGCTTATCGACAGGGGGTGGGTATGGCTACACCTTC. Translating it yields CASSLSTGGGYGYTF.

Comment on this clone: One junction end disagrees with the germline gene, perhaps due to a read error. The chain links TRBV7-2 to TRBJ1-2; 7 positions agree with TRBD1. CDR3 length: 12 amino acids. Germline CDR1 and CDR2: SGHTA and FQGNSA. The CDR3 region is CASSLAVGTVHF. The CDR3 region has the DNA TGTGCCAGCAGCTTAGCGGTAGGGACAGTCCACTTC.

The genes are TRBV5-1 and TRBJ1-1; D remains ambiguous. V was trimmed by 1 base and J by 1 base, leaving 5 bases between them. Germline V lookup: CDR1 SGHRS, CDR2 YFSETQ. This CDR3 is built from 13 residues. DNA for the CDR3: TGCGCCAGCAGCTTGAGCTCGAACACTGAAGCTTTCTTT. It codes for CASSLSSNTEAFF.

The CDR3 nucleotides read TGTGCCAGCAGTGAATTGGGGACAGCCTCCGAGCAGTACTTC. Encoded protein: CASSELGTASEQYF. The chain couples TRBV6-1 to TRBJ2-7; TRBD1 agrees at 7 bases. This CDR3 region has 14 residues. The ends lost 2 bases at V and 6 bases at J; junction bases unmatched: 7. CDR1 and CDR2 from the germline V gene are MNHNS and SASEGT.

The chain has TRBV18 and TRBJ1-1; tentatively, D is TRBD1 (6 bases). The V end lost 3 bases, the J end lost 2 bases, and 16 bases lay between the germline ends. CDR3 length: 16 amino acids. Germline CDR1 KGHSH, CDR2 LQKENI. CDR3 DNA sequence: TGTGCCAGCTCACCCGAGACAGGAGACCTCAACACTGAAGCTTTCTTT. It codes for CASSPETGDLNTEAFF. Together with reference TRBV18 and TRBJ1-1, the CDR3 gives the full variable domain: NAGVMQNPRHLVRRRGQEARLRCSPMKGHSHVYWYRQLPEEGLKFMVYLQKENIIDESGMPKERFSAEFPKEGPSILRIQQVVRGDSAAYFCASSPETGDLNTEAFFGQGTRLTVV.

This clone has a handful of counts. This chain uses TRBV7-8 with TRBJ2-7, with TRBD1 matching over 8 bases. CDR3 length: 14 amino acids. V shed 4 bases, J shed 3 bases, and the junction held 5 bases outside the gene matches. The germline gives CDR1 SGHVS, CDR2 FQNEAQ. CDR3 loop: CASSSWTGSYEQYF. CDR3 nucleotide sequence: TGTGCCAGCAGCTCTTGGACAGGGAGCTACGAGCAGTACTTC.

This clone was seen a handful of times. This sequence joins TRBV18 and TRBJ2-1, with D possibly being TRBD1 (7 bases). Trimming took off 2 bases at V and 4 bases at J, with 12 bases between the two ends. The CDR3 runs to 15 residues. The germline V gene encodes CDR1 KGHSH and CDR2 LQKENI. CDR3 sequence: CASSPGGTAYNEQFF. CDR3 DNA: TGTGCCAGCTCACCAGGGGGGACAGCATACAATGAGCAGTTCTTC.

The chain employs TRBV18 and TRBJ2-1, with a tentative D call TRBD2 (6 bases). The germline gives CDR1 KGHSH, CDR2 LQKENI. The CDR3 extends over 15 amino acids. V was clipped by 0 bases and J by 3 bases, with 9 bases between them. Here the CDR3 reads CASSPPRLDYNEQFF. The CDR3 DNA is TGTGCCAGCTCACCACCGAGACTAGACTACAATGAGCAGTTCTTC.

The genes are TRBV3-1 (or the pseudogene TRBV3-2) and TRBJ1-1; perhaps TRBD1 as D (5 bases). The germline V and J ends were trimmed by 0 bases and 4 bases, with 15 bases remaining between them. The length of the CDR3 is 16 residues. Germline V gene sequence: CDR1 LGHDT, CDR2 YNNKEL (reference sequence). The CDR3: CASSQDRTGLGTEAFF. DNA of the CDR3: TGTGCCAGCAGCCAAGATAGAACAGGTTTGGGCACTGAAGCTTTCTTT.

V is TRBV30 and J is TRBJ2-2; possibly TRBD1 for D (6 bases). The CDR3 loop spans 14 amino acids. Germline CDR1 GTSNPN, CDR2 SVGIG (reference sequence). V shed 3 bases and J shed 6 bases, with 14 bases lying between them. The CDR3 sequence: CAWSSLAGAGELFF. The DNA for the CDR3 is TGTGCCTGGAGCTCCCTGGCAGGGGCCGGGGAGCTGTTTTTT.

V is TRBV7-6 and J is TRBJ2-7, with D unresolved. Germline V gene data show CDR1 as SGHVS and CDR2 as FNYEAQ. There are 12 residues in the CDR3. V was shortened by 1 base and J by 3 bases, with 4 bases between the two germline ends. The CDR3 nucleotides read TGTGCCAGCAGCTTAGACAACTACGAGCAGTACTTC. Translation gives CASSLDNYEQYF.

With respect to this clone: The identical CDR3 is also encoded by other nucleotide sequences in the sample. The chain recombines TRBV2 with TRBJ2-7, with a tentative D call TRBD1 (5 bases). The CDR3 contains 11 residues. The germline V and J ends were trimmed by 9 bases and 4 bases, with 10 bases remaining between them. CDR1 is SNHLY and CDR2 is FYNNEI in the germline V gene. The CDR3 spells CASRQTYEQYF. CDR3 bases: TGTGCCAGTCGACAGACGTACGAGCAGTACTTC.

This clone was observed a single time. The CDR3 DNA sequence: TGCGCCAGCAGCTTAGGGGTTCGGAACACCATATATTTT. Its protein is CASSLGVRNTIYF. The rearrangement joins TRBV5-1 to TRBJ1-3; possibly TRBD1 for D (5 bases). This CDR3 has 13 amino acids. Germline CDR1 reads SGHRS; CDR2 reads YFSETQ. V was pared by 2 bases and J by 7 bases, with 10 bases between.

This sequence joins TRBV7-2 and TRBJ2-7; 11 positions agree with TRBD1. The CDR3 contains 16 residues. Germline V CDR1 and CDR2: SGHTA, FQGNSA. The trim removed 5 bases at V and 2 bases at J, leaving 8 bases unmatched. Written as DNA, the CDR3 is TGTGCCAGCAGCCGGGGGGGGACAGGGGGACCCTACGAGCAGTACTTC. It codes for CASSRGGTGGPYEQYF.

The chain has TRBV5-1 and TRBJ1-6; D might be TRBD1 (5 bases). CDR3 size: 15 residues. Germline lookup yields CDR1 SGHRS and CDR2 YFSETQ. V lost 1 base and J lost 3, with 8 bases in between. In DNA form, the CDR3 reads TGCGCCAGCAGCTTGCCAGGGAACTATAATTCACCCCTCCACTTT. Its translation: CASSLPGNYNSPLHF.

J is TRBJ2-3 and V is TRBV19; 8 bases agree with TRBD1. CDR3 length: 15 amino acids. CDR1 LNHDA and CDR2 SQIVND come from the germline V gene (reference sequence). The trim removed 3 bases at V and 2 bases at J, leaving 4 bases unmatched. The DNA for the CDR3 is TGTGCCAGTAGTATTCAGGACAGGGACACAGATACGCAGTATTTT. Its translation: CASSIQDRDTDTQYF.

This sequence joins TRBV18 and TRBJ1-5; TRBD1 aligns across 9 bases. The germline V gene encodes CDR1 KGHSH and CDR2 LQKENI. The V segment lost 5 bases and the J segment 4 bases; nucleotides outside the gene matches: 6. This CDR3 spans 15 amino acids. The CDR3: CASSWGQGENQPQHF. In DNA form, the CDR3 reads TGTGCCAGCTCATGGGGACAGGGCGAAAATCAGCCCCAGCATTTT. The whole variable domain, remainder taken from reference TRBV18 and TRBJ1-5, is NAGVMQNPRHLVRRRGQEARLRCSPMKGHSHVYWYRQLPEEGLKFMVYLQKENIIDESGMPKERFSAEFPKEGPSILRIQQVVRGDSAAYFCASSWGQGENQPQHFGDGTRLSIL.

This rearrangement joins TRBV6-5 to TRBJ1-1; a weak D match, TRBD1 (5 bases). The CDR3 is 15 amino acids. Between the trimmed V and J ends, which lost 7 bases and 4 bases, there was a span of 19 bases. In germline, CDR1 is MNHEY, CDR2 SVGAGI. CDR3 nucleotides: TGTGCCAGCACCGGGGGGGAAGGTGGGGGCACTGAAGCTTTCTTT. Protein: CASTGGEGGGTEAFF.

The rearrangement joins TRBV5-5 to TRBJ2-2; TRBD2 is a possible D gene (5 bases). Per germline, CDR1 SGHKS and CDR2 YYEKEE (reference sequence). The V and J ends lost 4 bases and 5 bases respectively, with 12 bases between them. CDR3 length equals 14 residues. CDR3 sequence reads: CASSKQTGTGELFF. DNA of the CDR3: TGTGCCAGCAGCAAACAGACGGGAACCGGGGAGCTGTTTTTT.